A selection of T cell receptor beta chains follows, all from one sample in a study of cytomegalovirus exposure and HLA in healthy donors. Sequenced by immunoSEQ multiplex PCR; TCRdb stores in-frame clones only, minus some. In the table there are approximately 160,000 clones, over 70% of which are singletons. Source material: PBMCs. Every receptor here comes from a woman between 50 and 59 years old in good health and CMV-seropositive. The CDR3 runs from the conserved cysteine through the conserved F or W. The D gene is left open where the match is weak. Expanded clones get a size class; other rows say once, few or many, or leave the size out.

j_gene | abundance | d_gene | v_gene | CDR3nt | CDR3aa
TRBJ2-1 | few | NA | TRBV9 | TGTGCCAGCAGCACACGACAGGACCCGGTCAATGAGCAGTTCTTC | CASSTRQDPVNEQFF
TRBJ2-7 | NA | TRBD2 | TRBV4-1 | TGCGCCAGCAGCCAAGAGGGCATAGCGGGAGGATCCGAGCAGTACTTC | CASSQEGIAGGSEQYF
TRBJ2-7 | medium-sized | TRBD2 | TRBV11-2 | TGTGCCAGCAGCTTTGCCGCGGGACTAGCGATCTACGAGCAGTACTTC | CASSFAAGLAIYEQYF
TRBJ1-5 | few | NA | TRBV28 | TGTGCCAGCAATAGGCCTGGCGGGAATCAGCCCCAGCATTTT | CASNRPGGNQPQHF
TRBJ2-1 | NA | TRBD2 | TRBV4-2 | TGTGCCAGCAGCCAAGAGGGACTAGCGGGCTACAATGAGCAGTTCTTC | CASSQEGLAGYNEQFF
TRBJ2-4 | NA | TRBD1 | TRBV7-2 | TGTGCCAGCAGCTACTCGGGACAGGGAGACAGTCAGTACTTC | CASSYSGQGDSQYF
TRBJ2-1 | NA | NA | TRBV10-3 | TGTGCCATCAGTAGCGGGCCGTATGAGCAGTTCTTC | CAISSGPYEQFF
TRBJ1-1 | NA | TRBD1 | TRBV7-8 | TGTGCCAGCAGCTTAGTGGGGGACAGGGATTTTTTGGGCACTGAAGCTTTCTTT | CASSLVGDRDFLGTEAFF
TRBJ1-1 | NA | TRBD1 | TRBV5-1 | TGCGCCAGCAGCCACGGGACAGGGGACGACACTGAAGCTTTCTTT | CASSHGTGDDTEAFF
TRBJ1-4 | NA | NA | TRBV19 | TGTGCCAGTAGTATACCAGGCACTAATGAAAAACTGTTTTTT | CASSIPGTNEKLFF
TRBJ1-2 | NA | NA | TRBV28 | TGTGCCAGCAGTTTGGGGGGGACGTATGGCTACACCTTC | CASSLGGTYGYTF
TRBJ2-7 | NA | NA | TRBV27 | TGTGCCAGCAGTGTGCAGGTTTCCTACGAGCAGTACTTC | CASSVQVSYEQYF
TRBJ1-2 | NA | NA | TRBV30 | TGTGCCTTCAGTGGGGGGGCTGGTGGCTACACCTTC | CAFSGGAGGYTF